This TCR beta chain was captured in a study of human T cells and chemical hapten exposure. Study outcomes and limitations: Given that the donors had alopecia, their immune response may differ from that seen in healthy people. Relative to controls, expanded TCRs formed significantly more large CDR3 similarity clusters.

Trimming removed 2 bases at V and 5 bases at J, with 16 bases between. Germline V gene lookup returns CDR1 MGHRA and CDR2 YSYEKL. The CDR3 has 16 residues. For the library, individual cDNA molecules each received unique molecular identifiers. TCRdb reanalysed the RACE reads using MiXCR and keeps one entry per CDR3 protein. The sample records 150,000 to 200,000 distinct CDR3 sequences, about 14% being singletons. Regarding this clonotype: The antigen remains undetermined.

The time point was: patch test 1, 2 weeks after DPC sensitization. Treatment described: therapeutic diphenylcyclopropenone sensitization with weekly scalp DPC. The starting material, unfractionated whole blood, was used for total RNA extraction. The chain is built from TRBV4-1 and TRBJ2-1, with a possible D match to TRBD1 (6 bases). The material sequenced was whole blood, taken in connection with sensitization to the hapten diphenylcyclopropenone (DPC). This receptor was identified in a woman aged 30 to 39 with alopecia areata. Some clones in this sample may be carry-over from other donors' samples. In DNA form, the CDR3 reads TGCGCCAGCAGCCAATCCGGGACACTCGCGAACAATGAGCAGTTCTTC. Translated, it gives CASSQSGTLANNEQFF.